This TCR beta chain is from a study of T-cell reconstitution after alpha-beta-depleted transplantation in children. Whole-study results and caveats: T-cell counts and diversity were attributed mostly to newly produced T cells one year after transplant. Reported findings indicate that, about two months after transplant, alpha-beta T cells came from several hundred expanded clones, which were derived from non-depleted graft cells.

A word on this clonotype: No antigen is known for it.

Unique molecular identifiers featured in how the TCRbeta library was prepared. One entry per CDR3 protein results from TCRdb running MiXCR on the PCR reads. This sample yields 450,000 to 550,000 distinct CDR3 sequences, of which 9.5% to 12% are seen a single time; around 15% belongs to the top ten. The CDR3 consists of 15 residues. Deletions cut 1 base from V and 4 bases from J, with 12 bases between. Germline loops: CDR1 SGHVS, CDR2 FQNEAQ. The specimen comprised PBMCs, mostly from graft donor cells, sampled 180 days after TCRalphabeta/CD19-depleted stem cell transplant. The rearrangement links TRBV7-8 to TRBJ2-3; D may be TRBD2 (6 bases). This receptor was obtained from a female patient under 10 years old who had a stem cell transplant for aplastic anemia, so the T cells may come from the graft donor. The CDR3 loop reads CASSLVGTSPDTQYF. CDR3 nucleotide sequence: TGTGCCAGCAGCTTAGTTGGTACTAGCCCAGATACGCAGTATTTT.